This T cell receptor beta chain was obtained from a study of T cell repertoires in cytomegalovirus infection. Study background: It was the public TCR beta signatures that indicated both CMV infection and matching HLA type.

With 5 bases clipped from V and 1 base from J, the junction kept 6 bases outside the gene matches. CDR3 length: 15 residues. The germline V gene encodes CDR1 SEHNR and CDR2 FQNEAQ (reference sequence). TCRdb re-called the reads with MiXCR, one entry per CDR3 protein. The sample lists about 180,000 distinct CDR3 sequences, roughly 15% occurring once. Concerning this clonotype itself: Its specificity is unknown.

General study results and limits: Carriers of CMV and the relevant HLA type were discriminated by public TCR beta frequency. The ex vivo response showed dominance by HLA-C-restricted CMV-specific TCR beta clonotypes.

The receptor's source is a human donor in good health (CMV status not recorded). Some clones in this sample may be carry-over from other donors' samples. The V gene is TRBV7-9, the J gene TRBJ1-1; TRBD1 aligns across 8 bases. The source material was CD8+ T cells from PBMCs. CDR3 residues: CASSLKGQGNTEAFF. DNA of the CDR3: TGTGCCAGCAGCCTGAAAGGACAGGGGAACACTGAAGCTTTCTTT.